The 31 T cell receptor beta chains below all came from one sample that was sequenced in a study of cytomegalovirus exposure and HLA in healthy donors. Primers for the PCR totalled 60 Vbeta and 13 Jbeta. The assay was immunoSEQ multiplex PCR, and TCRdb's table has in-frame clones only and misses some. The profile shows 180,000 or so clones, about 75% of them singletons. Specimen: PBMCs. These receptor sequences come from a man aged 45 to 65 in good health and CMV-seropositive.

The chain joins TRBV6-1 to TRBJ1-2, with D perhaps matching TRBD1 (5 bases). Trimming cost V 4 bases and J 4 bases, with 13 bases left between them. CDR3 size: 14 residues. The germline V gene encodes CDR1 MNHNS and CDR2 SASEGT. DNA for the CDR3: TGTGCCAGCAGTGTGTCAGGGAATACCTATGGCTACACCTTC. Protein: CASSVSGNTYGYTF.

This chain joins TRBV5-6 and TRBJ2-3; the D gene is possibly TRBD1 (6 bases). The CDR3 covers 12 residues. The V gene's germline CDR1 is SGHDT and CDR2 YYEEEE. Trimming stripped 3 bases from V and 7 bases from J, with 9 bases between. CDR3 bases: TGTGCCAGCAGCTCCGGGACAAATACGCAGTATTTT. Protein product: CASSSGTNTQYF.

This clone was picked up a small number of times. Here the CDR3 DNA reads TGCAGCGTCCCTATTAGCGGTAGCACAGATACGCAGTATTTT. Translated, it gives CSVPISGSTDTQYF. V and J are TRBV29-1 and TRBJ2-3; possibly TRBD2 for D (6 bases). Germline values: CDR1 SQVTM, CDR2 ANQGSEA. The ends were cut back, 6 bases at V and 0 bases at J, with 13 bases in the middle. This CDR3 is 14 amino acids long.

This clone has more than one count but fewer than ten. This chain connects TRBV5-1 to TRBJ2-3; 12 bases fit TRBD2. CDR1 and CDR2 (germline): SGHRS, YFSETQ. This CDR3 contains 17 residues. Here the CDR3 reads CVTAVGASGGATDTQYF. The CDR3 DNA reads TGCGTAACAGCAGTAGGGGCTAGCGGGGGGGCCACAGATACGCAGTATTTT.

The genes are TRBV29-1 and TRBJ1-1, with D perhaps TRBD1 (5 bases). Germline V gene sequence: CDR1 SQVTM, CDR2 ANQGSEA. Trimming pared 5 bases from V and 9 bases from J, leaving 13 bases between. The CDR3 sequence is 11 residues long. CDR3 sequence (DNA): TGCAGCGTTATCAGGGCTTCGAAAGCTTTCTTT. This sequence encodes CSVIRASKAFF. The full variable domain, rest sourced from reference TRBV29-1 and TRBJ1-1, is SAVISQKPSRDICQRGTSLTIQCQVDSQVTMMFWYRQQPGQSLTLIATANQGSEATYESGFVIDKFPISRPNLTFSTLTVSNMSPEDSSIYLCSVIRASKAFFGQGTRLTVV.

This sequence joins TRBV6-6 and TRBJ1-2; 11 bases line up with TRBD1. V was clipped by 8 bases and J by 7 bases; unmatched bases: 12. From germline, CDR1 is MNHNY and CDR2 SVGAGI (reference sequence). The CDR3 runs 15 residues. CDR3 protein: CASQAGTGGLSGYTF. In nucleotides, the CDR3 is TGTGCCAGCCAAGCCGGGACAGGGGGGCTATCTGGCTACACCTTC.

The rearrangement uses TRBV2 and TRBJ1-2, with D possibly being TRBD1 (5 bases). The CDR3 loop spans 13 amino acids. The ends were cut back, 6 bases at V and 4 bases at J, with 12 bases in the middle. The germline CDR1 and CDR2 sequences are SNHLY and FYNNEI. The CDR3 region is CASRGEEVYGYTF. Written as DNA, the CDR3 is TGTGCCAGCAGAGGGGAGGAGGTCTATGGCTACACCTTC. The complete variable domain, with remaining parts taken from reference TRBV2 and TRBJ1-2, reads EPEVTQTPSHQVTQMGQEVILRCVPISNHLYFYWYRQILGQKVEFLVSFYNNEISEKSEIFDDQFSVERPDGSNFTLKIRSTKLEDSAMYFCASRGEEVYGYTFGSGTRLTVV.

The count of this clone is one. The gene calls are TRBV11-2 and TRBJ2-3, with TRBD2 identical over 10 bases. CDR1 SGHAT and CDR2 FQNNGV come from the germline V gene. The CDR3 spans 17 residues. V lost 3 bases and J lost 6; bases outside the gene matches: 12. In DNA form, the CDR3 reads TGTGCCAGCAGCTTCCATTCCCTAGCGGGGGTTGAGGATACGCAGTATTTT. It encodes CASSFHSLAGVEDTQYF.

This chain connects TRBV6-6 to TRBJ2-6; D gene unclear. The V gene's germline CDR1 is MNHNY and CDR2 SVGAGI (reference sequence). The CDR3 is 14 residues long. V was trimmed by 6 bases and J by 0 bases, leaving 6 bases between them. The CDR3 region has the DNA TGTGCCAGCAGCCAGGTCTCTGGGGCCAACGTCCTGACTTTC. It codes for CASSQVSGANVLTF.

The chain joins TRBV5-5 to TRBJ2-7; D is ambiguous. V gave up 2 bases and J gave up 0 bases, with 6 bases separating them. The germline V gene encodes CDR1 SGHKS and CDR2 YYEKEE (reference sequence). The length of the CDR3 is 13 residues. In nucleotides, the CDR3 is TGTGCCAGCAGCTTTGTCGGCTCCTACGAGCAGTACTTC. This encodes CASSFVGSYEQYF.

This clone was detected a few times. V usage is TRBV4-1 and J usage is TRBJ1-3, with D unclear. In germline, CDR1 is MGHRA, CDR2 YSYEKL. There are 14 residues in the CDR3. Trimming shortened V by 0 bases and J by 1 base, and 4 bases separated the two germline ends. The CDR3 DNA sequence: TGCGCCAGCAGCCAAGAAACATCTGGAAACACCATATATTTT. Amino acids: CASSQETSGNTIYF.

This clone turned up a few times. The chain's CDR3 is CASSGRDRGNQPQHF. DNA of the CDR3: TGTGCCAGTAGTGGCCGGGACAGGGGTAATCAGCCCCAGCATTTT. The chain uses TRBV19 and TRBJ1-5; 10 bases are shared with TRBD1. In germline, CDR1 is LNHDA, CDR2 SQIVND (reference sequence). CDR3 size: 15 residues. The trim removed 5 bases at V and 4 bases at J, leaving 5 bases unmatched.

This chain links TRBV4-3 with TRBJ2-5; 9 positions agree with TRBD2. The CDR3 is 15 residues long. V trimming: 1 base; J trimming: 6 bases; junction bases outside the gene matches: 6. Germline assignment: CDR1 LGHNA and CDR2 YSLEER. As DNA, the CDR3 is TGCGCCAGCAGCCAAGGTGGAGCGGGGGGAAAGACCCAGTACTTC. Amino acids: CASSQGGAGGKTQYF.

The V and J genes are TRBV13 and TRBJ1-6, with D possibly being TRBD1 (6 bases). V dropped 2 bases and J dropped 6 bases, with 8 bases sitting between them. Looked up from germline, CDR1 is PRHDT and CDR2 is FYEKMQ (reference sequence). The CDR3 spans 14 residues. The CDR3: CASSLNRANSPLHF. The DNA for the CDR3 is TGTGCCAGCAGCTTAAACAGGGCTAATTCACCCCTCCACTTT.

V and J are TRBV6-1 and TRBJ2-1; 9 bases fit TRBD2. The CDR3 is 15 amino acids. Germline loops: CDR1 MNHNS, CDR2 SASEGT. V was pared by 6 bases and J by 5 bases, with 8 bases of the junction left unmatched. In DNA, the CDR3 is TGTGCCAGCAGACCAAGACTAGCGGTAAACAATGAGCAGTTCTTC. Translation: CASRPRLAVNNEQFF.

Of note for this clone: Mismatch with germline at one junction end may stem from a read error. The chain employs TRBV7-9 and TRBJ1-4; 9 positions agree with TRBD1. Germline values: CDR1 SEHNR, CDR2 FQNEAQ (reference sequence). This CDR3 contains 17 residues. The CDR3 sequence is CSSSSSRDRVTNEKLFF. As DNA, the CDR3 is TGTTCCAGCAGCTCGTCCCGGGACAGGGTAACTAATGAAAAACTGTTTTTT.

This clone appeared a single time. The CDR3 loop reads CASRPREGGYYGYTF. The CDR3 DNA sequence: TGTGCCAGCAGGCCCAGGGAGGGGGGATATTATGGCTACACCTTC. The gene calls are TRBV2 and TRBJ1-2, with D perhaps TRBD1 (6 bases). Trimming pared 6 bases from V and 5 bases from J, leaving 19 bases between. The CDR3 has 15 amino acids. Germline V gene data show CDR1 as SNHLY and CDR2 as FYNNEI.

The chain employs TRBV5-1 and TRBJ1-1, with TRBD1 matching over 8 bases. Germline-derived CDR1 and CDR2 are SGHRS and YFSETQ. The CDR3 consists of 15 residues. Trimming cost V 4 bases and J 2 bases; bases outside gene matches: 7. CDR3 residues: CASSPQGALNTEAFF. Here the CDR3 DNA reads TGCGCCAGCAGCCCCCAGGGGGCTCTAAACACTGAAGCTTTCTTT.

The rearrangement links TRBV5-6 to TRBJ1-1, with D perhaps TRBD1 (6 bases). The CDR3 length is 15 residues. CDR1 is SGHDT, CDR2 YYEEEE, per germline. Between the trimmed V and J ends, which lost 0 bases and 4 bases, there was a span of 13 bases. CDR3 residues: CASSLGAGAPTEAFF. The CDR3 coding sequence is TGTGCCAGCAGCTTGGGGGCGGGGGCCCCCACTGAAGCTTTCTTT.

The chain couples TRBV7-8 to TRBJ2-7; weak D call: TRBD1 (5 bases). This CDR3 region has 16 residues. The V gene's germline CDR1 is SGHVS and CDR2 FQNEAQ. Trimming took off 5 bases at V and 2 bases at J, with 19 bases between the two ends. DNA of the CDR3: TGTGCCAGCAGCCTTCGTGGGGTTAGGGGCGCCTACGAGCAGTACTTC. Encoded protein: CASSLRGVRGAYEQYF. The full variable domain, its missing parts supplied by reference TRBV7-8 and TRBJ2-7, is GAGVSQSPRYKVAKRGQDVALRCDPISGHVSLFWYQQALGQGPEFLTYFQNEAQLDKSGLPSDRFFAERPEGSVSTLKIQRTQQEDSAVYLCASSLRGVRGAYEQYFGPGTRLTVT.

The J gene is TRBJ1-1, the V gene TRBV5-1; TRBD1 matches 8 bases. Germline CDR1 is SGHRS and CDR2 is YFSETQ. The CDR3 consists of 15 residues. The J segment lost 5 bases and the V segment lost 2 bases, leaving 8 bases of the junction unmatched. The CDR3 region has the DNA TGCGCCAGCAGCTTAGTTCCGGACAGGGATACTGAAGCTTTCTTT. Its protein is CASSLVPDRDTEAFF.

J is TRBJ1-2 and V is TRBV19; 8 nucleotides match TRBD1. Germline V gene data show CDR1 as LNHDA and CDR2 as SQIVND (reference sequence). V lost 7 bases to trimming and J lost 8 bases; unmatched junction nucleotides: 18. This CDR3 contains 16 residues. CDR3 coding DNA: TGTGCCAGTAACCCGATTCAGACCTGGACAGGGAAAGGCTACACCTTC. Protein: CASNPIQTWTGKGYTF.

V gene TRBV7-9 combines with J gene TRBJ2-7; a weak D match, TRBD1 (6 bases). Germline-derived CDR1 and CDR2 are SEHNR and FQNEAQ (reference sequence). The length of the CDR3 is 16 residues. CDR3 in DNA: TGTTCCAGCAGCTCCACAGGGCCCACAGGGTCGAATGAGCAGTACGTC. Translating gives CSSSSTGPTGSNEQYV.

The chain links TRBV19 to TRBJ1-6, with D possibly TRBD1 on 5 matching bases. Trimming cost V 6 bases and J 0 bases, with 9 bases left between them. The CDR3 loop spans 15 amino acids. CDR1 LNHDA and CDR2 SQIVND come from the germline V gene (reference sequence). Here the CDR3 reads CASSQGSSYNSPLHF. CDR3 nucleotide sequence: TGTGCCAGTAGCCAGGGAAGCTCCTATAATTCACCCCTCCACTTT.

This clone was counted between two and nine times. The chain recombines TRBV4-2 with TRBJ2-2; perhaps TRBD2 as D (5 bases). The CDR3 runs 16 residues. Germline V CDR1 and CDR2: LGHNA, YNFKEQ. V lost 5 bases, J lost 2 bases, and 15 bases lay in between. CDR3 in amino acids: CASSSPSQGNTGELFF. For the CDR3, the DNA is TGTGCCAGCAGCAGTCCTAGCCAAGGAAACACCGGGGAGCTGTTTTTT.

This clone was detected a few times. The genes are TRBV6-6 and TRBJ1-2; 9 nucleotides line up with TRBD1. V was pared by 7 bases and J by 6 bases, with 6 bases of the junction left unmatched. Per the germline V gene, CDR1 is MNHNY and CDR2 is SVGAGI (reference sequence). The CDR3 loop spans 13 amino acids. This CDR3 is CASTPRTGDGYTF. The CDR3 DNA follows: TGTGCCAGCACCCCACGGACAGGGGATGGCTACACCTTC.

The chain employs TRBV18 and TRBJ1-5; D perhaps matches TRBD1 (5 bases). Germline V gives CDR1 KGHSH, CDR2 LQKENI. The length of the CDR3 is 14 residues. V was clipped by 0 bases and J by 7 bases, with 10 bases between them. The CDR3 sequence is CASSPPGGRQPQHF. Here the CDR3 DNA reads TGTGCCAGCTCACCACCCGGGGGAAGGCAGCCCCAGCATTTT.

The chain has TRBV29-1 and TRBJ2-1; TRBD2 agrees at 7 bases. Unmatched junction bases numbered 4, after V lost 2 bases and J lost 3 bases. The CDR3 runs 14 residues. Germline CDR1 and CDR2: SQVTM and ANQGSEA. The CDR3: CSVESWGGYNEQFF. The CDR3 coding sequence is TGCAGCGTTGAATCCTGGGGGGGCTACAATGAGCAGTTCTTC.

This chain links TRBV13 with TRBJ1-3; the D gene is possibly TRBD1 (5 bases). Germline V gene data show CDR1 as PRHDT and CDR2 as FYEKMQ (reference sequence). Trimming pared 5 bases from V and 9 bases from J, leaving 11 bases between. The CDR3 sequence is 12 residues long. The CDR3 coding sequence is TGTGCCAGCAGCGGCCTCGGGGGCACCATATATTTT. As protein: CASSGLGGTIYF. Variable domain in full (rest from reference TRBV13 and TRBJ1-3): AAGVIQSPRHLIKEKRETATLKCYPIPRHDTVYWYQQGPGQDPQFLISFYEKMQSDKGSIPDRFSAQQFSDYHSELNMSSLELGDSALYFCASSGLGGTIYFGEGSWLTVV.

V usage is TRBV19 and J usage is TRBJ2-5, with 9 bases fitting TRBD2. The CDR3 is made up of 17 amino acids. Germline loops: CDR1 LNHDA, CDR2 SQIVND (reference sequence). The V gene end was trimmed by 1 base and the J gene end by 5 bases; junction bases not matched to a gene: 11. This CDR3 is CASSIARGGGAGETQYF. The CDR3 DNA follows: TGTGCCAGTAGTATAGCGCGCGGCGGGGGGGCCGGGGAGACCCAGTACTTC. Full variable domain (missing parts from reference TRBV19 and TRBJ2-5): DGGITQSPKYLFRKEGQNVTLSCEQNLNHDAMYWYRQDPGQGLRLIYYSQIVNDFQKGDIAEGYSVSREKKESFPLTVTSAQKNPTAFYLCASSIARGGGAGETQYFGPGTRLLVL.

This clone appeared a few times. Other nucleotide sequences in the sample specify the same CDR3. The chain joins TRBV7-9 to TRBJ1-5; perhaps TRBD1 as D (6 bases). The V gene lost 6 bases and the J gene lost 5 bases, with 14 bases spanning the gap. CDR1 is SEHNR and CDR2 is FQNEAQ in the germline V gene (reference sequence). The CDR3 is made up of 14 amino acids. CDR3 in amino acids: CASSSGKGDQPQHF. DNA for the CDR3: TGTGCCAGCAGTTCCGGGAAGGGGGATCAGCCCCAGCATTTT.